The clone carrying this T cell receptor (beta chain) came up once. Sequencing was performed with immunoSEQ multiplex PCR; in TCRdb, only in-frame clones are kept and a portion is missing. The sample includes about 210,000 clones, less than 85% of them seen just once. The data were obtained in a study of blood T cell repertoires in COVID-19. V lost 5 bases, J lost 1 base, and 8 bases lay in between. The CDR3 loop spans 13 amino acids. CDR1 is SEHNR and CDR2 is FQNEAQ in the germline V gene (reference sequence). Sample: peripheral blood. The origin of this receptor is a woman aged 80 or older with COVID-19, enrolled during active disease. V is TRBV7-9 and J is TRBJ1-1; the D is unclear. This CDR3 reads CASSPLPNTEAFF. DNA for the CDR3: TGTGCCAGCAGCCCTCTTCCGAACACTGAAGCTTTCTTT. Using reference TRBV7-9 and TRBJ1-1 for the parts outside the CDR3, the full variable domain is DTGVSQNPRHKITKRGQNVTFRCDPISEHNRLYWYRQTLGQGPEFLTYFQNEAQLEKSRLLSDRFSAERPKGSFSTLEIQRTEQGDSAMYLCASSPLPNTEAFFGQGTRLTVV.